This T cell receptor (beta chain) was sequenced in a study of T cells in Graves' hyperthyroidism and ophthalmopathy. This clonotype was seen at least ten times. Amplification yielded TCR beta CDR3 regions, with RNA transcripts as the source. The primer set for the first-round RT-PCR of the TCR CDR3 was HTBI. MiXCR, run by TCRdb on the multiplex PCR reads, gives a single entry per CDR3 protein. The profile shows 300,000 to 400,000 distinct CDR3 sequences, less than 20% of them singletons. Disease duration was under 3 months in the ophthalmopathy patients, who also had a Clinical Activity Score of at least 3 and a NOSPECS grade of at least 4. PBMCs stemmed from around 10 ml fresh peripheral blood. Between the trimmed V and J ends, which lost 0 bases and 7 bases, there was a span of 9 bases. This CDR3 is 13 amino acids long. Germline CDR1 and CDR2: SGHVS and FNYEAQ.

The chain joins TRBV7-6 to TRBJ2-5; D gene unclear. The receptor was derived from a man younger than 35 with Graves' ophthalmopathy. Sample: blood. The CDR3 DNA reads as TGTGCCAGCAGCTTAGCAGGGCCGGGGACCCAGTACTTC. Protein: CASSLAGPGTQYF.